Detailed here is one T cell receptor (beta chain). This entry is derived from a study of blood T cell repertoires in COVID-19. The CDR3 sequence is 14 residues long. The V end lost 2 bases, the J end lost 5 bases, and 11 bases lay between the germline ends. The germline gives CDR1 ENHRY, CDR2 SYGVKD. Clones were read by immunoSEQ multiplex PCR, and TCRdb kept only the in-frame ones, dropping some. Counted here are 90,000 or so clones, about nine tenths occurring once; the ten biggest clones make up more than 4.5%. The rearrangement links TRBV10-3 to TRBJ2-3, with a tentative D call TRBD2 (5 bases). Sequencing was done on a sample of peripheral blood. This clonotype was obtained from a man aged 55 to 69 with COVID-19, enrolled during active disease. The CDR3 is CAISEGVGGDTQYF. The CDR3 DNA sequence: TGTGCCATCAGTGAGGGTGTAGGAGGAGATACGCAGTATTTT.